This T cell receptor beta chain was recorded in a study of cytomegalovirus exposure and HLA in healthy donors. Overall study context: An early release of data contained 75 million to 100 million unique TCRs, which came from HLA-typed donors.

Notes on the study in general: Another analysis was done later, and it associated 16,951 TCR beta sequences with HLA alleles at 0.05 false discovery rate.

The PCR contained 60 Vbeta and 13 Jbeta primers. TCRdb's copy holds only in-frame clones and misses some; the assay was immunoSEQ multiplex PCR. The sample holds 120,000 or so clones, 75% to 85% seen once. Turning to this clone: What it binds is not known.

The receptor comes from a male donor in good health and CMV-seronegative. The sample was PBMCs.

The DNA for the CDR3 is TGTGCCAGCAGTTTATGGGAAGGGGGCAAAGAGACCCAGTACTTC. It encodes CASSLWEGGKETQYF. The chain couples TRBV28 to TRBJ2-5, with 7 bases aligning to TRBD1. This CDR3 has 15 amino acids. The ends lost 0 bases at V and 3 bases at J; junction bases unmatched: 4. The V gene's germline CDR1 is MDHEN and CDR2 SYDVKM.